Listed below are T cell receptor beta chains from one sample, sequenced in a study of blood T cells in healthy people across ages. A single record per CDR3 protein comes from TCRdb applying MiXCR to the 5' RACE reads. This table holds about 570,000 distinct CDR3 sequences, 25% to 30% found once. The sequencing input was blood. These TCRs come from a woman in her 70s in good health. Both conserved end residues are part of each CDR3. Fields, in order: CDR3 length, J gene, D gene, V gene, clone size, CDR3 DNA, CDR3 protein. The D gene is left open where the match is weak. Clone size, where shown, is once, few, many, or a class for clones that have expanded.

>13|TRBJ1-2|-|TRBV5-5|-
TGTGCCAGCAGTTATGATGGGGCTGTTGGCTACACCTTC
CASSYDGAVGYTF
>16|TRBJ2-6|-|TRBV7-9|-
TGTGCCAGCAGCTTATCTCCAGGGACCGGGGCCAACGTCCTGACTTTC
CASSLSPGTGANVLTF
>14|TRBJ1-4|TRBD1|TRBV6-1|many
TGTGCCAGCAGGGTGACAGGGGGGAATGAAAAACTGTTTTTT
CASRVTGGNEKLFF
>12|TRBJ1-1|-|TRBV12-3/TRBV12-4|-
TGTGCCAGCTTAGGGGTGGATTGGGAAGCTTTCTTT
CASLGVDWEAFF
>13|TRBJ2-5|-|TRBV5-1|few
TGCGCCAGCAGCACCCCTGGCGAAGAGACCCAGTACTTC
CASSTPGEETQYF
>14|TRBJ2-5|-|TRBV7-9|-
TGTGCCAGCAGCTTAGATTCGTTTGGGGAGACCCAGTACTTC
CASSLDSFGETQYF
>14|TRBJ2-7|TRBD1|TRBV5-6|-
TGTGCCAGCAGCTTGGTCGACAGGGGCCACGAGCAGTACTTC
CASSLVDRGHEQYF
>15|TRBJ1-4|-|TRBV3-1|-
TGTGCCAGCAGCCATCGCAGGGAGATGAATGAAAAACTGTTTTTT
CASSHRREMNEKLFF
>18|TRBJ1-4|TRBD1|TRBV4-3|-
TGCGCCAGCAGCCAAGATCCCCCCACGACAGGGGGCGGAGAAAAACTGTTTTTT
CASSQDPPTTGGGEKLFF
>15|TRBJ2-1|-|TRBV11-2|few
TGTGCCAGCAGCGCGAACAGGGTTACCCGGAATGAGCAGTTCTTC
CASSANRVTRNEQFF
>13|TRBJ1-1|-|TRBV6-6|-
TGTGCCAGCAGTTCTGAACTGAACACTGAAGCTTTCTTT
CASSSELNTEAFF
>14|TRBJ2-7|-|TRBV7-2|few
TGTGCCAGCAGCTTAGGCCGGGGCTCCTACGAGCAGTACTTC
CASSLGRGSYEQYF
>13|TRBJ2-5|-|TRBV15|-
TGTGCCACCAGCAGAGCACCAGAAGAGACCCAGTACTTC
CATSRAPEETQYF
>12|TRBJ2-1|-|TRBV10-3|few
TGTGCCATCAGTGTGGAGAGGGTCGAGCAGTTCTTC
CAISVERVEQFF
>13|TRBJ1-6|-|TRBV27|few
TGTGCCAGCAGTTTATATCCTAATTCACCCCTCCACTTT
CASSLYPNSPLHF
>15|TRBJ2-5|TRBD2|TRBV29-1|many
TGCAGCACATTGGGAGGGTGGGGGTCCGAAGAGACCCAGTACTTC
CSTLGGWGSEETQYF
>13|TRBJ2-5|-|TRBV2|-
TGTGCCAGCAGTTGGGACGGACAAGAGACCCAGTACTTC
CASSWDGQETQYF